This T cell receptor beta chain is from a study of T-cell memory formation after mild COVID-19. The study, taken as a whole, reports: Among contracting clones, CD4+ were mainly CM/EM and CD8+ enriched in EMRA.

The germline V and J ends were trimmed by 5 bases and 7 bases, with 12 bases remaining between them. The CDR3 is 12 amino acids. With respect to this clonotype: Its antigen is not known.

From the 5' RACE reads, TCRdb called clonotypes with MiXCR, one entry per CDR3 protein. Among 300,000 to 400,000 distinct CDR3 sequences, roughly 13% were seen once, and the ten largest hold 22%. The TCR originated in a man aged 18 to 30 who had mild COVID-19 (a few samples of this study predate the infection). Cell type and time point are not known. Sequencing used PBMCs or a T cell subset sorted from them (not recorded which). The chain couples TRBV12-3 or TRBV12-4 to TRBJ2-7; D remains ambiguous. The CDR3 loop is CASSPRVEEQYF. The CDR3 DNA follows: TGTGCCAGCAGTCCCCGGGTAGAAGAGCAGTACTTC.